The rows below give T cell receptor beta chains drawn from one sample of a study of blood T cell repertoires in COVID-19. The protocol was immunoSEQ multiplex PCR, while the TCRdb copy is restricted to in-frame clones and leaves out a portion. The sample contains around 97,000 clones, 70% to 85% of which appear only once. The source material was peripheral blood. The receptors originated from a man in his sixties or seventies with acute or convalescent COVID-19. Each CDR3 is given with its conserved first and last residue. A D gene is named only where the DNA matches it firmly.

CDR3aa	v_gene	d_gene	j_gene
CASSWGPGEKLFF	TRBV12-3/TRBV12-4	.	TRBJ1-4
CASSLFRGAGGSNQPQHF	TRBV28	TRBD1	TRBJ1-5
CASSLTGSGTDTQYF	TRBV28	.	TRBJ2-3
CASSRTSGSSYEQYF	TRBV6-2/TRBV6-3	TRBD2	TRBJ2-7
CASSRTGTSYNEQFF	TRBV4-3	.	TRBJ2-1
CASSQEGDRGFYNEQFF	TRBV3-1/TRBV3-2	TRBD1	TRBJ2-1
CASSYALGPSNQPQHF	TRBV6-2/TRBV6-3	.	TRBJ1-5
CSVGGDRGTQYF	TRBV29-1	TRBD1	TRBJ2-5
CASSIGQGRNNEQFF	TRBV19	TRBD1	TRBJ2-1
CATLEYGTDTQYF	TRBV24-1	.	TRBJ2-3
CAISEIDEQFF	TRBV10-3	.	TRBJ2-1
CASSPSGLVNTEAFF	TRBV27	.	TRBJ1-1
CASTRGDAVGYEQYF	TRBV6-6	TRBD2	TRBJ2-7
CASRLTGFGQPQHF	TRBV19	.	TRBJ1-5
CASSSYSPRNQPQHF	TRBV28	.	TRBJ1-5
CATSDRQGQSTDYTF	TRBV24-1	TRBD1	TRBJ1-2
CASSRDRVAGNQPQHF	TRBV19	TRBD1	TRBJ1-5
CAWRLPSAGRFNTIYF	TRBV30	.	TRBJ1-3
CATSENGRSYEQYF	TRBV24-1	.	TRBJ2-7
CAWSREGQPWGGYTF	TRBV30	.	TRBJ1-2
CASSRTESSYNEQFF	TRBV27	.	TRBJ2-1
CAWSSGQGRGDEQFF	TRBV30	TRBD1	TRBJ2-1
CASSTGLNSNQPQHF	TRBV5-6	.	TRBJ1-5
CASSMDSSSGSRADTQYF	TRBV19	TRBD2	TRBJ2-3
CASSPGQGAEAFF	TRBV18	TRBD1	TRBJ1-1
CASGQYSGANVLTF	TRBV9	.	TRBJ2-6
CASSLGRAGSRETQYF	TRBV5-1	.	TRBJ2-5